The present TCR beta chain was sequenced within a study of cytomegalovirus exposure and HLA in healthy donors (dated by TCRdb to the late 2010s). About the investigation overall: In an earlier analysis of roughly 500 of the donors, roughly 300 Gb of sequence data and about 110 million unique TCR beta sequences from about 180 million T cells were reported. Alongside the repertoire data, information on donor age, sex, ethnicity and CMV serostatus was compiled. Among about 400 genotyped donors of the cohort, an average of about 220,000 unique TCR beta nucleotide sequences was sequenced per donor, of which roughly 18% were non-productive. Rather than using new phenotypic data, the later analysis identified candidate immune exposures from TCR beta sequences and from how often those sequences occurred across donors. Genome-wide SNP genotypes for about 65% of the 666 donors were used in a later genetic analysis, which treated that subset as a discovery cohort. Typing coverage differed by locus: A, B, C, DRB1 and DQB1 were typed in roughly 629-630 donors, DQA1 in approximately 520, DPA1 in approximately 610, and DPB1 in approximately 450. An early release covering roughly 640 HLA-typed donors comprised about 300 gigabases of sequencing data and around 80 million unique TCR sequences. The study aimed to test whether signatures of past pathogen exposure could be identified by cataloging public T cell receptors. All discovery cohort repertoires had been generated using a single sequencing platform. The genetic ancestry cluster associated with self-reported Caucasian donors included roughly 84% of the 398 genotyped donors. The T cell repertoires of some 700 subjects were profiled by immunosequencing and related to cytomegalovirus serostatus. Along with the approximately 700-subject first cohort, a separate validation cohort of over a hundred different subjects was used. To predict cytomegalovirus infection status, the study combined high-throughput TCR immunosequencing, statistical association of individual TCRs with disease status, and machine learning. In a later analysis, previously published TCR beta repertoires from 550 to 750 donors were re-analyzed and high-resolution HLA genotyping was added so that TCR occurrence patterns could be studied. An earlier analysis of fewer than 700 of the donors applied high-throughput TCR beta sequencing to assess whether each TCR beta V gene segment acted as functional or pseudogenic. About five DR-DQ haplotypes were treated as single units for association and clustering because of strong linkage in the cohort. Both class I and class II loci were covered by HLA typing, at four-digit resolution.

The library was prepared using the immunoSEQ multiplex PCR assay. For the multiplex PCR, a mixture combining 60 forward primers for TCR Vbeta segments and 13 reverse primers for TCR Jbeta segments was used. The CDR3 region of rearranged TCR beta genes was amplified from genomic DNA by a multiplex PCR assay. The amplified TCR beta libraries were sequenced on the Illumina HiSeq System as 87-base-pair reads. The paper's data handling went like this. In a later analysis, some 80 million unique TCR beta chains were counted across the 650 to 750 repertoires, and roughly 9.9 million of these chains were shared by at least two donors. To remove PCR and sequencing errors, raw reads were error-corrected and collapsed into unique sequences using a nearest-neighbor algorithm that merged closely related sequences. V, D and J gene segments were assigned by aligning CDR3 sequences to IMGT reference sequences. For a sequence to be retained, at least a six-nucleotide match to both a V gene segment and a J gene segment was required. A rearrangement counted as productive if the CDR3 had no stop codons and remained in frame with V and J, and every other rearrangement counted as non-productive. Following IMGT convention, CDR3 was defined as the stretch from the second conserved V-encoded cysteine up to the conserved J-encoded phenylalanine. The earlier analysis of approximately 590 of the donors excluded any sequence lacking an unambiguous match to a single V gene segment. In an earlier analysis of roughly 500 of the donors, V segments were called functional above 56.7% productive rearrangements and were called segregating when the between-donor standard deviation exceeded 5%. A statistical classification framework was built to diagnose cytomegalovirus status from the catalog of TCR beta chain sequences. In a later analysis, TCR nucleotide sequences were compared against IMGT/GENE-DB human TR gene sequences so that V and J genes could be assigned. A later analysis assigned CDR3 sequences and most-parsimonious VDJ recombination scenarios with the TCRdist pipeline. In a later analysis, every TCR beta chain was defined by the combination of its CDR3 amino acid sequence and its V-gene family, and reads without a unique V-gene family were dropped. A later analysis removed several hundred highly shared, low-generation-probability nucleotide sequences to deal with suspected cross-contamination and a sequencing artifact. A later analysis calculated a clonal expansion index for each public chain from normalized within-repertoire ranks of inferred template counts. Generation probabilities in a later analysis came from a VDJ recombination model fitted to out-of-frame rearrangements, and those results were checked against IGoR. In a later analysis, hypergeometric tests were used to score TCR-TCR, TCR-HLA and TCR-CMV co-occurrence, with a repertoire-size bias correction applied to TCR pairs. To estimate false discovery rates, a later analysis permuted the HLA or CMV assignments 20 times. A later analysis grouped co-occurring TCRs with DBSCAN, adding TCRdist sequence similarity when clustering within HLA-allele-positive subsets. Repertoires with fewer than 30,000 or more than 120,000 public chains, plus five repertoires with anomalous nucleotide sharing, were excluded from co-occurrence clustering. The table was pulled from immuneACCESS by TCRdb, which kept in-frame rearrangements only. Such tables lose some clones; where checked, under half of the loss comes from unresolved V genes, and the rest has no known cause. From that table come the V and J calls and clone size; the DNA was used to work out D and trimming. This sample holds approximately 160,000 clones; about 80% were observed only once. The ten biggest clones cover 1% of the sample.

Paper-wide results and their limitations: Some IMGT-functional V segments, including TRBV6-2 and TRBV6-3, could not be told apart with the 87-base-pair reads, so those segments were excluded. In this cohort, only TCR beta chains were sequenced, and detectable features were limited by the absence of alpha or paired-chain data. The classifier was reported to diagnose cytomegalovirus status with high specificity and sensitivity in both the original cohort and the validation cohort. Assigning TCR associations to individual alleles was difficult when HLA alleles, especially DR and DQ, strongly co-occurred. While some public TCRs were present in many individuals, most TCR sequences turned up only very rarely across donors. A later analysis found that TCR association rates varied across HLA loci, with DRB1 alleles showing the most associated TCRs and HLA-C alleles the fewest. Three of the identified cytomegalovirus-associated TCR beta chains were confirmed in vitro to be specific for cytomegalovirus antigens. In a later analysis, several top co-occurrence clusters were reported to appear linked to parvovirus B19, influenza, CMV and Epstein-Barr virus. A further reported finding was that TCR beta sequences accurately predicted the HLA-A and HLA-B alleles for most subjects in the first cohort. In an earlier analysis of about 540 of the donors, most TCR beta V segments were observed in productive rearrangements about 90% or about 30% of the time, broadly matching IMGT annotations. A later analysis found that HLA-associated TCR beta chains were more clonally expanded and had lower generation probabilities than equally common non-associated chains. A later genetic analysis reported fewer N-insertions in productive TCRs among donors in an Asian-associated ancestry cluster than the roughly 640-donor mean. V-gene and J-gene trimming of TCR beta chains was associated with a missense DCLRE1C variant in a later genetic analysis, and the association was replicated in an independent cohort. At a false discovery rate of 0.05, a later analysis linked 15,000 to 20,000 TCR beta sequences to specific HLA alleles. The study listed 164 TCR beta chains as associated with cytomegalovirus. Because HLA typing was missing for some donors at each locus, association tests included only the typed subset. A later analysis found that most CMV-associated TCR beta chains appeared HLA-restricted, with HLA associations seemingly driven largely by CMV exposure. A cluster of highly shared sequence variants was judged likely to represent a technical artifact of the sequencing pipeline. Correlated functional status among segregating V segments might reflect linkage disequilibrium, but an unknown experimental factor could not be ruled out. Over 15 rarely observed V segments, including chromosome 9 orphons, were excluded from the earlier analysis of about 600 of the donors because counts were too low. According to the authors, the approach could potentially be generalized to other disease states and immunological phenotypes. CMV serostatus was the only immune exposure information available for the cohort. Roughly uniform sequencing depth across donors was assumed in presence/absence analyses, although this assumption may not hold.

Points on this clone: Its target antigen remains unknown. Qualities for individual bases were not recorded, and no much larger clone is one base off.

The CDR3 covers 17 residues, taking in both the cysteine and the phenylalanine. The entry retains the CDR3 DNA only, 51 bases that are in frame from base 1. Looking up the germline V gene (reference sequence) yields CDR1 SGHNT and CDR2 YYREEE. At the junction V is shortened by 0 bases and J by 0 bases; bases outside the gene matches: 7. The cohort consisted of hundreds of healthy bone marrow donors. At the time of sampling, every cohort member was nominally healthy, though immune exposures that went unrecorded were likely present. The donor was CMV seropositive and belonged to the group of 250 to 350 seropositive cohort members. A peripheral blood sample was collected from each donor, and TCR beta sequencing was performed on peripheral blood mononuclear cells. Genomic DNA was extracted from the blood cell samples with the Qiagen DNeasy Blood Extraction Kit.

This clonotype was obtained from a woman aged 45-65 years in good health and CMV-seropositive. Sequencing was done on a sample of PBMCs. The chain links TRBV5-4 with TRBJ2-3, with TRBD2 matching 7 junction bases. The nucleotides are TGTGCCAGCAGCTTGGGTGCGGGAGATCGTAGCACAGATACGCAGTATTTT. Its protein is CASSLGAGDRSTDTQYF.